This T cell receptor (beta chain) was obtained from a study of shared clonotypes between healthy human individuals (dated by TCRdb to about 2020). Context from the whole study: The cohort comprised a couple of women and a few men aged 18 to 49 years. Per donor, three plates each were used for CD4 naive and CD4 memory, two for CD8 naive, and one for CD8 memory. Blood TCR repertoires of roughly five healthy adults were deeply sequenced to estimate repertoire size and the extent of clonotype sharing between individuals. Libraries were prepared and TCR repertoires were sequenced by different laboratories using diverse techniques, in order to increase sequencing depth and limit assay-specific biases. Between about 0.85 and 10 billion PBMCs per donor were obtained by leukapheresis.

Using the deep immunoSEQ assay, TCR CDR3 regions were amplified from genomic DNA by multiplex PCR. For each cell subset, the extracted genomic DNA was distributed evenly across all wells of several immunoSEQ 96-well plates, and each plate served as one replicate. For sorted subsets, about 210 ng of genomic DNA, equivalent to 30,000 or so T cell genomes, went into each replicate PCR. Purified libraries were quantified with a Qubit 3.0 fluorometer, sized on a Bioanalyzer 2100, and re-quantified with the KAPA Library Quantification kit. A separate single-read 150-cycle Illumina NextSeq 550 flow cell was used to sequence each immunoSEQ 96-well plate. As for the authors' bioinformatics: The immunoSEQ output contained only junctional sequences without quality scores, so filtering could not match that applied to full-length reads. To assign V/J genes and CDR3, sequences were annotated using PyIR, a Python wrapper for IgBLAST v1.9, with IMGT germline references. Reads with weak V/J assignments (E-value above 1e-6), missing CDR3, stop codons, out-of-frame junctions, or ambiguous translated residues were removed. V3J clonotypes were defined by identical inferred V gene, J gene, and CDR3 amino acid sequence. Percentage overlap between repertoires was computed as shared unique clonotypes divided by the size of the smaller repertoire. Richness of each repertoire was evaluated using RTK rarefaction, the Chao1 estimator, and Recon v2.1 estimates of unobserved clonotypes. Generation probabilities were computed with OLGA for all TCRbeta clonotypes obtained by the gDNA method from a few donors. Entries here come from immuneACCESS through TCRdb and include only in-frame sequences with V and J called. Some clones fail to appear in such tables; in the studies checked, an unresolved V gene covers under half of the shortfall, and the cause of the remainder is unknown. V and J calls and clone size are those listed in that table; D and trimming were worked out from the DNA. This sample comprises millions of clones, approximately 94% of them detected only once. The top ten hold around 0.15% of the sample.

Overall study results and their limits: Naive subsets generally had larger estimated clonotype richness than memory subsets. Incomplete sequencing was indicated by rarefaction of sorted-subset datasets, despite the large sequencing depth. Pairwise subsampling indicated that sequencing depth was expected to affect the degree of clonotype sharing among donors. Higher generation probabilities were observed for clonotypes shared by all four sorted-subset donors than for non-shared clonotypes. Because the study included a small number of donors, the genetic and exposure-history diversity represented was limited. Sampling was limited to blood, and TCR repertoires in tissue likely differ from TCR repertoires in blood. Sharing across a few donors was observed for around 5% of naive CD4, over 3% of naive CD8, 2% to 2.5% of memory CD4, and about 0.4% of memory CD8 clonotypes.

Healthy HIV-negative adults with no recently reported acute infections or vaccinations were included as donors. Only Caucasian adults living in Nashville, Tennessee, USA were represented among the donors. CD4+ T cells were enriched by magnetic negative selection; naive cells were then positively selected on CD45RA, and the negative fraction formed the memory subset. Blood was collected by leukapheresis, and PBMCs were isolated by Ficoll-Histopaque density gradient centrifugation and then cryopreserved in liquid nitrogen vapor phase. Analytical flow cytometry was used to check the purity and quantity of each magnetically sorted T cell population. From each sorted fraction, genomic DNA was isolated and quantified by UV absorbance on a Nanodrop 2000c. V is trimmed back by 7 bases and J by 0 bases, and the junction contains 6 bases that no gene match accounts for. Including the terminal cysteine and phenylalanine, the CDR3 comprises 15 residues. Left in the record is the CDR3 DNA by itself, 45 bases read in frame from the first base. From the germline V gene, CDR1 is WSHSY and CDR2 is SAAADI.

Notes on this clone: It lacks a known antigen. The record has no base qualities; no much larger clone is one base away.

The sequence links TRBV10-2 to TRBJ2-3, with 8 bases aligning to TRBD2. This TCR was sampled from a man between 18 and 35 years old in good health. Sequenced input: naive CD4+ T cells sorted from blood. This specimen's cell subset or site label, interpreted: CD45RA+ positively selected. The DNA sequence is TGCGCCAGCACCCGACTAGCGTCTAGCACAGATACGCAGTATTTT. This yields the protein CASTRLASSTDTQYF.